This TCR beta chain was recovered during a study of blood T cells in healthy people across ages. Remarks on this clonotype: Antigen unknown. The DNA is left out, because the CDR3 cannot be placed on it with certainty; the CDR3 is given as TCRdb lists it.

General study findings and limits: The study found TCR beta diversity correlated strongly with naive T cell percentage.

Together with a sample-barcoded 5' primer, a J-beta primer mix was included in a second PCR lasting roughly 6 to 12 cycles. One entry per CDR3 protein, called by TCRdb with MiXCR from the 5' RACE reads. The data contain some 800,000 distinct CDR3 sequences, more than 40% of them singletons. The sequenced sample consisted of blood. This receptor was obtained from a man in his 60s in good health.

This chain's CDR3 is CAWSAGFLETQYF. V gene TRBV30 combines with J gene TRBJ2-5. Germline V gene lookup returns CDR1 GTSNPN and CDR2 SVGIG (reference sequence). Termini included, the CDR3 measures 13 amino acids.